This record looks at one T cell receptor beta chain sequence and its context. Its antigen is not known. Additional DNA sequences in this sample encode the identical CDR3. The germline V gene encodes CDR1 DFQATT and CDR2 SNEGSKA (reference sequence). The CDR3 covers 11 residues. Trimming left V 1 base short and J 4 bases short, with 5 bases between. The protocol was immunoSEQ multiplex PCR, while the TCRdb copy is restricted to in-frame clones and leaves out a portion. The repertoire holds approximately 97,000 clones, roughly 92% seen once, with 0.9% to 1.4% in the top ten. This entry is derived from a study of siplizumab effects on memory and regulatory T cells. Study observations and caveats: The mapping of alloreactive clones to unstimulated subsets covered only a minor fraction of them. Among mappable alloreactive CD4+ clones, the Treg-derived fraction averaged approximately 69% with siplizumab versus about 25% in controls. Suppressive function of proliferating Tregs from siplizumab cultures was not confirmed. Naive T cells were seemingly more diverse than memory cells, and major contributions to the alloresponse seemed to be made by them.

What was sequenced was CD4+ T cells sorted from blood. This clonotype originated in a human donor in good health. The rearrangement uses TRBV20-1 and TRBJ2-7; no firm D call. CDR3 DNA: TGCAGTGCTAGAGGACCGTACGAGCAGTACTTC. This codes for CSARGPYEQYF.